Included here is one T cell receptor beta chain sequence, with context. These data come from a study of blood T cell repertoires in COVID-19. As for the study in general: From the United States, Italy and Spain came samples of acute and convalescent COVID-19. Nucleic acid was either cDNA or gDNA, and it came from T cells, B-cell-depleted T cells, or PBMCs.

Source study methods: Estimation of nucleated cell counts was performed using reference gene primer amplification. The protocol was immunoSEQ multiplex PCR, while the TCRdb copy is restricted to in-frame clones and leaves out a portion. D and trimming come from the DNA, and the V and J calls and clone size come from that table. The sample has around 140,000 clones, over 75% seen once. Trimming shortened V by 6 bases and J by 4 bases, and 15 bases separated the two germline ends. The CDR3 covers 14 residues. Germline V gene sequence: CDR1 MNHEY, CDR2 SVGEGT. The source of this sequence is a human donor in a cohort sampled during active COVID-19. The sequenced sample consisted of peripheral blood. V gene TRBV6-2 or TRBV6-3 combines with J gene TRBJ1-2; D may be TRBD1 (6 bases). Written as DNA, the CDR3 is TGTGCCAGCAGCTCCGGTGGGGGCCTCTATGGCTACACCTTC. Translation gives CASSSGGGLYGYTF.